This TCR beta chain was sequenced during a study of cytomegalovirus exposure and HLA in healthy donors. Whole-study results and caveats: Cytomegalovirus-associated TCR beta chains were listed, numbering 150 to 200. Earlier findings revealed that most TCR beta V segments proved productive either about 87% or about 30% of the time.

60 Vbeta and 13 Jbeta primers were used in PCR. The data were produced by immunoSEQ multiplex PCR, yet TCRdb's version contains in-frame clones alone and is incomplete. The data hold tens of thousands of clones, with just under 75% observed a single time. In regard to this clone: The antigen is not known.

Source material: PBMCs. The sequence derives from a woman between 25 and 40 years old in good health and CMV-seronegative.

DNA of the CDR3: TGTGCCAGCAGTTTACAGGATTCCTTCTCTGGAAACACCATATATTTT. Protein product: CASSLQDSFSGNTIYF. The J gene is TRBJ1-3, the V gene TRBV28; the D is unclear. This CDR3 contains 16 residues. Trimming stripped 2 bases from V and 0 bases from J, with 11 bases between. CDR1 MDHEN and CDR2 SYDVKM come from the germline V gene.